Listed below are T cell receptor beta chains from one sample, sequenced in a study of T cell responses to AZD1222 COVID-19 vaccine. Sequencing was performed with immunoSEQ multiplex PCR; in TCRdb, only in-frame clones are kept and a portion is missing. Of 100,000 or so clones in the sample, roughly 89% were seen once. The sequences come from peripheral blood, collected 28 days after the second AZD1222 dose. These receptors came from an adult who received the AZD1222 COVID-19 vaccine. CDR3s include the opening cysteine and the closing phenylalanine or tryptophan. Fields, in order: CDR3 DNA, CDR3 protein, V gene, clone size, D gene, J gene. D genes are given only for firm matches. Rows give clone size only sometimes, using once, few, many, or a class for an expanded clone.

cdr3_nt: TGTGCCAGCAGCTCCCGACAGGGGTACGGCACTGAAGCTTTCTTT
cdr3_aa: CASSSRQGYGTEAFF
v_call: TRBV7-9
clone_size: few
d_call: TRBD1
j_call: TRBJ1-1

cdr3_nt: TGTGCCAGTAGTAAGACTAGCGGGGCCAACAATGAGCAGTTCTTC
cdr3_aa: CASSKTSGANNEQFF
v_call: TRBV19
clone_size: once
d_call: TRBD2
j_call: TRBJ2-1

cdr3_nt: TGTGCCATCAGTGAATCAGGGACCAACTATGGCTACACCTTC
cdr3_aa: CAISESGTNYGYTF
v_call: TRBV10-3
clone_size: .
d_call: .
j_call: TRBJ1-2

cdr3_nt: TGCGCCAGCAGCCAGTCCGGGGACCCCGAGCAGTTCTTC
cdr3_aa: CASSQSGDPEQFF
v_call: TRBV4-1
clone_size: .
d_call: .
j_call: TRBJ2-1

cdr3_nt: TGTGCCACCAGCACACTGTTGGGGCAGGTTGAAAAACTGTTTTTT
cdr3_aa: CATSTLLGQVEKLFF
v_call: TRBV15
clone_size: once
d_call: .
j_call: TRBJ1-4

cdr3_nt: TGTGCCAGTAGTATAAGAGGGGGGCTTTACAGCAATCAGCCCCAGCATTTT
cdr3_aa: CASSIRGGLYSNQPQHF
v_call: TRBV19
clone_size: .
d_call: .
j_call: TRBJ1-5

cdr3_nt: TGTGCCCTCAGCGGACGCCTTTCTAACTATGGCTACACCTTC
cdr3_aa: CALSGRLSNYGYTF
v_call: TRBV28
clone_size: .
d_call: .
j_call: TRBJ1-2

cdr3_nt: TGTGCCACCCGAAGCGGCCTTGGATACGAGCAGTACTTC
cdr3_aa: CATRSGLGYEQYF
v_call: TRBV7-6
clone_size: .
d_call: .
j_call: TRBJ2-7

cdr3_nt: TGCGCCAGCAGCTTGGTCGCCGGGACAGGGGCCTACGAGCAGTACTTC
cdr3_aa: CASSLVAGTGAYEQYF
v_call: TRBV5-1
clone_size: .
d_call: TRBD1
j_call: TRBJ2-7

cdr3_nt: TGCAGCGTGTATGGACAGCCGGCCTGGCTTTTCGGCGAGCAGTACTTC
cdr3_aa: CSVYGQPAWLFGEQYF
v_call: TRBV29-1
clone_size: .
d_call: .
j_call: TRBJ2-7

cdr3_nt: TGTGCCAGCAGAGGACTAGCGACTGCCCACGAGCAGTACTTC
cdr3_aa: CASRGLATAHEQYF
v_call: TRBV6-5
clone_size: .
d_call: TRBD2
j_call: TRBJ2-7

cdr3_nt: TGTGCCAGCAGTTTTCGGTTTAGCGGGTCGTGGGAGCAGTTCTTC
cdr3_aa: CASSFRFSGSWEQFF
v_call: TRBV27
clone_size: .
d_call: TRBD2
j_call: TRBJ2-1

cdr3_nt: TGTGCCAGCAGCGCAGGTGGGGCCTACAATGAGCAGTTCTTC
cdr3_aa: CASSAGGAYNEQFF
v_call: TRBV7-8
clone_size: .
d_call: .
j_call: TRBJ2-1

cdr3_nt: TGTGCCAGCAGCTTATCCCGTCTCGGGAGTAATAGCGATGAGCAGTTCTTC
cdr3_aa: CASSLSRLGSNSDEQFF
v_call: TRBV11-2
clone_size: once
d_call: .
j_call: TRBJ2-1

cdr3_nt: TGTGCCAGCAGTCCGTCGGGACAGGGGGGACGAGGCTACACCTTC
cdr3_aa: CASSPSGQGGRGYTF
v_call: TRBV6-5
clone_size: once
d_call: TRBD1
j_call: TRBJ1-2

cdr3_nt: TGTGCCAGCAGTTCTCGTAGGATCCAGCTCGGCTACACCTTC
cdr3_aa: CASSSRRIQLGYTF
v_call: TRBV28
clone_size: .
d_call: .
j_call: TRBJ1-2

cdr3_nt: TGCGCCAGCAGCACGGACGGTACTAGCACAGATACGCAGTATTTT
cdr3_aa: CASSTDGTSTDTQYF
v_call: TRBV5-1
clone_size: .
d_call: .
j_call: TRBJ2-3

cdr3_nt: TGTGCCAGCAGTTACTCGATTGGTAGGGGGGATACGCAGTATTTT
cdr3_aa: CASSYSIGRGDTQYF
v_call: TRBV6-5
clone_size: .
d_call: .
j_call: TRBJ2-3

cdr3_nt: TGTGCCAGCAAAAGGGGGACAGATAACTATGGCTACACCTTC
cdr3_aa: CASKRGTDNYGYTF
v_call: TRBV2
clone_size: .
d_call: TRBD1
j_call: TRBJ1-2

cdr3_nt: TGTGCCAGCAGCCCTGGACACAATCAGCCCCAGCATTTT
cdr3_aa: CASSPGHNQPQHF
v_call: TRBV7-3
clone_size: .
d_call: .
j_call: TRBJ1-5

cdr3_nt: TGTGCCAGCAGCCAAGGGACAGTTAATGAAAAACTGTTTTTT
cdr3_aa: CASSQGTVNEKLFF
v_call: TRBV2
clone_size: .
d_call: TRBD1
j_call: TRBJ1-4

cdr3_nt: TGTGCCAGTAGCCCTGGTACCGGGTTCGGGGAGCTGTTTTTT
cdr3_aa: CASSPGTGFGELFF
v_call: TRBV19
clone_size: once
d_call: .
j_call: TRBJ2-2

cdr3_nt: TGTGCCAGCAGCCAAATGGCACTAGCGGGACGCACAGATACGCAGTATTTT
cdr3_aa: CASSQMALAGRTDTQYF
v_call: TRBV27
clone_size: .
d_call: TRBD2
j_call: TRBJ2-3

cdr3_nt: TGTGCCAGCAGCGGTACTAGCGGGAGTTGGAACATTCAGTACTTC
cdr3_aa: CASSGTSGSWNIQYF
v_call: TRBV28
clone_size: .
d_call: TRBD2
j_call: TRBJ2-4

cdr3_nt: TGTGCCTGGAGTGCCGGATGGACACCAGCAACTAATGAAAAACTGTTTTTT
cdr3_aa: CAWSAGWTPATNEKLFF
v_call: TRBV30
clone_size: .
d_call: .
j_call: TRBJ1-4

cdr3_nt: TGTGCCTGGAGTACGACAGGGTGGGGGACCCAGTACTTC
cdr3_aa: CAWSTTGWGTQYF
v_call: TRBV30
clone_size: .
d_call: TRBD1
j_call: TRBJ2-5

cdr3_nt: TGTGCCAGCAGTGACCAACCGGTCGTCGGGGAGCTGTTTTTT
cdr3_aa: CASSDQPVVGELFF
v_call: TRBV6-4
clone_size: .
d_call: .
j_call: TRBJ2-2

cdr3_nt: TGTGCCACCGAGGGGGTCGCCGACTCCTACAATGAGCAGTTCTTC
cdr3_aa: CATEGVADSYNEQFF
v_call: TRBV24-1
clone_size: .
d_call: .
j_call: TRBJ2-1

cdr3_nt: TGTGCCAGCAGTGACGCTAGTTTATACGAGCAGTACTTC
cdr3_aa: CASSDASLYEQYF
v_call: TRBV2
clone_size: .
d_call: .
j_call: TRBJ2-7

cdr3_nt: TGTGCCATCAGTGAGTCGTTGCTAGCGGGAGGGTCAGCACGCACAGATACGCAGTATTTT
cdr3_aa: CAISESLLAGGSARTDTQYF
v_call: TRBV10-3
clone_size: .
d_call: TRBD2
j_call: TRBJ2-3

cdr3_nt: TGTGCCAGCAGCCGGAGGGGTAGCCACAATGAGCAGTTCTTC
cdr3_aa: CASSRRGSHNEQFF
v_call: TRBV5-6
clone_size: .
d_call: .
j_call: TRBJ2-1

cdr3_nt: TGCGCCAGCAGCTTGGCCGGGGTAGCGGGAGGGCTCTACAATGAGCAGTTCTTC
cdr3_aa: CASSLAGVAGGLYNEQFF
v_call: TRBV5-1
clone_size: .
d_call: TRBD2
j_call: TRBJ2-1

cdr3_nt: TGCGCCAGCAGCCAATCGGGCAGGGGAGGACCCTACGAGCAGTACTTC
cdr3_aa: CASSQSGRGGPYEQYF
v_call: TRBV4-3
clone_size: once
d_call: .
j_call: TRBJ2-7

cdr3_nt: TGTGCCAGCTTGGGGAGCTCCTATAATTCACCCCTCCACTTT
cdr3_aa: CASLGSSYNSPLHF
v_call: TRBV6-4
clone_size: once
d_call: .
j_call: TRBJ1-6

cdr3_nt: TGTGCCACCCTCGAAGGCATGAACACTGAAGCTTTCTTT
cdr3_aa: CATLEGMNTEAFF
v_call: TRBV6-5
clone_size: .
d_call: .
j_call: TRBJ1-1

cdr3_nt: TGCAGCGCTGCGACAGGGGGCCATTATGGCTACACCTTC
cdr3_aa: CSAATGGHYGYTF
v_call: TRBV29-1
clone_size: .
d_call: TRBD1
j_call: TRBJ1-2

cdr3_nt: TGTGCCAGCAGCTCAGAGGGATACTATGGCTACACCTTC
cdr3_aa: CASSSEGYYGYTF
v_call: TRBV7-9
clone_size: .
d_call: .
j_call: TRBJ1-2

cdr3_nt: TGTGCCAGCAGTGAACAATTTTGGAGTGAGCAGTTCTTC
cdr3_aa: CASSEQFWSEQFF
v_call: TRBV6-1
clone_size: once
d_call: .
j_call: TRBJ2-1

cdr3_nt: TGTGCCACTTCCTTAGCGGGAGCGATCTTGAATGAGCAGTTCTTC
cdr3_aa: CATSLAGAILNEQFF
v_call: TRBV10-3
clone_size: once
d_call: TRBD2
j_call: TRBJ2-1

cdr3_nt: TGTGCCAGCAGTGAATCCCACGGTCTCAATCAGCCCCAGCATTTT
cdr3_aa: CASSESHGLNQPQHF
v_call: TRBV25-1
clone_size: once
d_call: .
j_call: TRBJ1-5

cdr3_nt: TGTGCCAGCAGCTTTCGGGGGTATAGCTCCTACGAGCAGTACTTC
cdr3_aa: CASSFRGYSSYEQYF
v_call: TRBV11-2
clone_size: .
d_call: .
j_call: TRBJ2-7

cdr3_nt: TGTGCCAGCAGCGGACAGAACAATCAGCCCCAGCATTTT
cdr3_aa: CASSGQNNQPQHF
v_call: TRBV7-9
clone_size: .
d_call: .
j_call: TRBJ1-5

cdr3_nt: TGTGCCAGTGGGGGGCTAGCGGCTATCAATGAGCAGTTCTTC
cdr3_aa: CASGGLAAINEQFF
v_call: TRBV27
clone_size: once
d_call: .
j_call: TRBJ2-1

cdr3_nt: TGTGCCAGCAGCTTAGCTCCTCTCCTTAACAGGGGTAATTCACCCCTCCACTTT
cdr3_aa: CASSLAPLLNRGNSPLHF
v_call: TRBV7-2
clone_size: .
d_call: TRBD1
j_call: TRBJ1-6

cdr3_nt: TGTGCCAGCAGTCACAGGGGAGATACGCAGTATTTT
cdr3_aa: CASSHRGDTQYF
v_call: TRBV3-1/TRBV3-2
clone_size: .
d_call: TRBD1
j_call: TRBJ2-3